This T cell receptor beta chain was sequenced for a study of cytomegalovirus exposure and HLA in healthy donors. Overall study findings and caveats: Rarity characterized most TCR sequences, yet some public TCRs appeared in many donors. Using the classifier, cytomegalovirus status was reportedly diagnosed with high specificity and sensitivity. Through in vitro validation, three CMV-associated chains were shown to be specific for CMV antigens.

In the case of this clone: Its specificity is unknown.

13 Jbeta primers and 60 Vbeta primers were used for the PCR. Libraries were prepared by immunoSEQ multiplex PCR; TCRdb keeps only in-frame clonotypes and omits some of them. The sample has about 110,000 clones; roughly 67% are singletons. Sequences were obtained from PBMCs. The receptor's source is a man aged 40-49 years in good health and CMV-seronegative.

This chain's CDR3 is CASSVQPRLAPHNEQFF. The CDR3 DNA reads as TGTGCCAGCAGCGTACAGCCTCGACTAGCACCCCACAATGAGCAGTTCTTC. The chain carries TRBV9 and TRBJ2-1, with 7 bases aligning to TRBD2. The CDR3 runs to 17 residues. CDR1 SGDLS and CDR2 YYNGEE come from the germline V gene. Trimming cost V 1 base and J 5 bases; bases outside gene matches: 12.